This is a list of T cell receptor beta chains from one sample in a study of blood T cell repertoires in COVID-19. Sequencing used immunoSEQ multiplex PCR; TCRdb keeps in-frame clones, though not all of them. The sample yields around 97,000 clones, around 82% seen once. The sample was peripheral blood. The receptors come from a human donor in a cohort sampled during active or convalescent COVID-19. CDR3s include the opening cysteine and the closing phenylalanine or tryptophan. Each record gives: D gene, clone size, J gene, V gene, CDR3 DNA, CDR3 protein. The D gene is left open where the match is weak. A clone size is listed for some rows: how often the clone was seen (once, few, many), or a class if it is expanded.

d_call: TRBD2; clone_size: .; j_call: TRBJ2-1; v_call: TRBV14; cdr3_nt: TGTGCCAGCAGCTTGCGGGGGGGCCAATCCTACAATGAGCAGTTCTTC; cdr3_aa: CASSLRGGQSYNEQFF
d_call: TRBD1; clone_size: .; j_call: TRBJ1-6; v_call: TRBV18; cdr3_nt: TGTGCCAGCTCACTCACGGACAGGGGTGATTCACCCCTCCACTTT; cdr3_aa: CASSLTDRGDSPLHF
d_call: .; clone_size: many; j_call: TRBJ1-5; v_call: TRBV19; cdr3_nt: TGTGCCAGTAGTACGGACCCAGGGGCAAATCAGCCCCAGCATTTT; cdr3_aa: CASSTDPGANQPQHF
d_call: .; clone_size: .; j_call: TRBJ2-5; v_call: TRBV6-5; cdr3_nt: TGTGCCAGCAATTGGCAGGGCCAAGAGACCCAGTACTTC; cdr3_aa: CASNWQGQETQYF
d_call: .; clone_size: few; j_call: TRBJ2-1; v_call: TRBV10-3; cdr3_nt: TGTGCCATCACCGAAACATACTCCTACAATGAGCAGTTCTTC; cdr3_aa: CAITETYSYNEQFF
d_call: .; clone_size: .; j_call: TRBJ2-1; v_call: TRBV24-1; cdr3_nt: TGTGCCACCAGTGATTTGGTCGGTGAGCAGTTCTTC; cdr3_aa: CATSDLVGEQFF
d_call: .; clone_size: .; j_call: TRBJ1-4; v_call: TRBV4-3; cdr3_nt: TGCGCCAGCAGCCAAGATTGGGCCAGGGGTCGGGAAAAACTGTTTTTT; cdr3_aa: CASSQDWARGREKLFF
d_call: TRBD2; clone_size: .; j_call: TRBJ2-1; v_call: TRBV14; cdr3_nt: TGTGCCAGCAGCCGAGGGACTAGCGGGCGATTAGGGCAGTTCTTC; cdr3_aa: CASSRGTSGRLGQFF
d_call: TRBD1; clone_size: few; j_call: TRBJ2-1; v_call: TRBV2; cdr3_nt: TGTGCCAGCAGTCTAAACAGGGGTGAGCAGTTCTTC; cdr3_aa: CASSLNRGEQFF
d_call: .; clone_size: .; j_call: TRBJ2-3; v_call: TRBV4-1; cdr3_nt: TGCGCCAGCAGCCAGTTAGGGACAAGCACAGATACGCAGTATTTT; cdr3_aa: CASSQLGTSTDTQYF
d_call: .; clone_size: .; j_call: TRBJ1-5; v_call: TRBV7-2; cdr3_nt: TGTGCCAGCAGCTTAGACTGGAATCAGCCCCAGCATTTT; cdr3_aa: CASSLDWNQPQHF
d_call: TRBD2; clone_size: once; j_call: TRBJ2-3; v_call: TRBV19; cdr3_nt: TGTGCCAGTAGTATGAGGACTAGCGGGGGAAGTACAGATACGCAGTATTTT; cdr3_aa: CASSMRTSGGSTDTQYF
d_call: .; clone_size: .; j_call: TRBJ1-5; v_call: TRBV4-2; cdr3_nt: TGTGCCAGCAGCCAAGGGGGCAGTATCGATCAGCCCCAGCATTTT; cdr3_aa: CASSQGGSIDQPQHF
d_call: .; clone_size: .; j_call: TRBJ1-6; v_call: TRBV30; cdr3_nt: TGTGCCTGGAGTGTACGACGGGAGTACAATTCACCCCTCCACTTT; cdr3_aa: CAWSVRREYNSPLHF